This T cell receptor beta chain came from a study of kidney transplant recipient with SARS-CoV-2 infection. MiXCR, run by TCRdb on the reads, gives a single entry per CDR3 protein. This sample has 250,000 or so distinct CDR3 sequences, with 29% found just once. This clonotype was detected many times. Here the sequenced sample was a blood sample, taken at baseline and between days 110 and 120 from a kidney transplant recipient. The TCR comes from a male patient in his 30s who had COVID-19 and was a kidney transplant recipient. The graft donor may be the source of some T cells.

CDR3 nucleotide sequence: TGCAGTGCTAGAGTCGGGACTAGCGGGAGGGCCTTGTACGAGCAGTACTTC. Protein sequence: CSARVGTSGRALYEQYF. The chain is built from TRBV20-1 and TRBJ2-7; 16 bases match TRBD2. CDR1 and CDR2 (germline): DFQATT, SNEGSKA (reference sequence). This CDR3 has 17 residues. After removal of 1 base from V and 4 bases from J, the junction contained 7 bases not matched to a gene.